Presented here are 30 T cell receptor beta chains from one specimen sequenced in a study of control samples from healthy donors and cancer patients. Sequencing was performed with immunoSEQ multiplex PCR; in TCRdb, only in-frame clones are kept and a portion is missing. The sample has about 120,000 clones; 88% are singletons. The material sequenced was blood. All receptors derive from a man aged 35 to 55 in good health.

The rearrangement links TRBV4-3 to TRBJ1-6, with no clear D. Per the germline V gene, CDR1 is LGHNA and CDR2 is YSLEER. The V end lost 3 bases, the J end lost 10 bases, and 7 bases lay between the germline ends. The CDR3 spans 12 residues. CDR3 residues: CASSHGRSPLHF. CDR3 coding DNA: TGCGCCAGCAGCCACGGGCGGTCACCCCTCCACTTT.

The V call is TRBV5-6, the J call TRBJ2-2, with D perhaps assigned TRBD1 or TRBD2 (5 bases each). The length of the CDR3 is 15 residues. Germline V CDR1 and CDR2: SGHDT, YYEEEE. V gave up 0 bases and J gave up 7 bases, with 13 bases separating them. DNA of the CDR3: TGTGCCAGCAGCTTGGGAGGGGCCGGGGTCGGGGAGCTGTTTTTT. This sequence encodes CASSLGGAGVGELFF. Full variable domain (missing parts from reference TRBV5-6 and TRBJ2-2): DAGVTQSPTHLIKTRGQQVTLRCSPKSGHDTVSWYQQALGQGPQFIFQYYEEEERQRGNFPDRFSGHQFPNYSSELNVNALLLGDSALYLCASSLGGAGVGELFFGEGSRLTVL.

The V gene is TRBV9, the J gene TRBJ2-3; perhaps TRBD1 as D (6 bases). This CDR3 has 13 amino acids. V dropped 7 bases and J dropped 2 bases, with 11 bases sitting between them. Germline lookup yields CDR1 SGDLS and CDR2 YYNGEE. The CDR3 spells CASLDSYTDTQYF. CDR3 nucleotide sequence: TGTGCCAGCCTGGACAGCTACACAGATACGCAGTATTTT.

The rearrangement links TRBV5-1 to TRBJ1-6; D may be TRBD1 (5 bases). This CDR3 contains 15 residues. CDR1 and CDR2 (germline): SGHRS, YFSETQ. The V gene lost 2 bases and the J gene lost 2 bases, with 8 bases spanning the gap. Here the CDR3 reads CASSLTGPYNSPLHF. CDR3 nucleotide sequence: TGCGCCAGCAGCTTAACGGGGCCCTATAATTCACCCCTCCACTTT.

The chain joins TRBV19 to TRBJ1-5; perhaps TRBD1 as D (6 bases). Between the trimmed V and J ends, which lost 3 bases and 5 bases, there was a span of 8 bases. This CDR3 contains 13 residues. The germline V gene has CDR1 LNHDA and CDR2 SQIVND (reference sequence). CDR3 nucleotide sequence: TGTGCCAGTAGTATTACAGGGTATCAGCCCCAGCATTTT. It specifies CASSITGYQPQHF.

This rearrangement joins TRBV18 to TRBJ1-5; D possibly corresponds to TRBD1 (5 bases). Trimming removed 1 base at V and 7 bases at J, with 14 bases between. This CDR3 comprises 15 residues. The germline CDR1 and CDR2 sequences are KGHSH and LQKENI. Written as DNA, the CDR3 is TGTGCCAGCTCACCACAGAAGGGACGAGGACAGCCCCAGCATTTT. Protein: CASSPQKGRGQPQHF.

This clone was recorded a few times. The chain has TRBV2 and TRBJ1-1; D perhaps matches TRBD1 (6 bases). CDR1 and CDR2 from the germline V gene are SNHLY and FYNNEI. The CDR3 is 13 residues long. The V gene lost 4 bases and the J gene lost 5 bases, with 11 bases spanning the gap. The CDR3 region is CASSVGGYTEAFF. CDR3 nucleotides: TGTGCCAGCAGTGTTGGGGGCTATACTGAAGCTTTCTTT.

The rearrangement links TRBV30 to TRBJ1-4; D uncertain. Germline CDR1 reads GTSNPN; CDR2 reads SVGIG (reference sequence). Trimming removed 0 bases from V and 8 bases from J, with 7 bases in between. The CDR3 consists of 12 residues. CDR3 bases: TGTGCCTGGAGTGTCAGCGGGGAAAAACTGTTTTTT. It translates to CAWSVSGEKLFF.

The J gene is TRBJ2-5, the V gene TRBV23-1, with 8 bases that match TRBD2. TRBV23-1 is an ORF; its function is uncertain. This CDR3 is built from 15 residues. The J segment lost 3 bases and the V segment lost 3 bases, leaving 6 bases of the junction unmatched. The CDR3: CASSHGPGGEETQYF. CDR3 bases: TGCGCCAGCAGTCATGGGCCGGGAGGGGAAGAGACCCAGTACTTC.

The J gene is TRBJ1-1, the V gene TRBV18; weak D call: TRBD1 (6 bases). The CDR3 sequence is 15 residues long. The germline CDR1 and CDR2 sequences are KGHSH and LQKENI. V lost 2 bases and J 4 bases, leaving 14 bases between the germline ends. The CDR3 region has the DNA TGTGCCAGCTCACCAGGAACAGGGAGACTCACTGAAGCTTTCTTT. This translates into CASSPGTGRLTEAFF.

The chain combines TRBV11-2 with TRBJ1-5; D remains ambiguous. CDR1 SGHAT and CDR2 FQNNGV come from the germline V gene. Between the trimmed V and J ends, which lost 4 bases and 0 bases, there was a span of 4 bases. The CDR3 runs to 13 residues. The chain's CDR3 is CASSSHSNQPQHF. In nucleotides, the CDR3 is TGTGCCAGCAGCTCCCATAGCAATCAGCCCCAGCATTTT.

In this sample, this clone turned up a few times. The chain recombines TRBV30 with TRBJ1-5; 7 bases are a match to TRBD1. V was clipped by 2 bases and J by 7 bases; unmatched bases: 8. The germline gives CDR1 GTSNPN, CDR2 SVGIG (reference sequence). The CDR3 runs to 14 residues. Here the CDR3 DNA reads TGTGCCTGGAGTCTTAGACAGGGCGAGCAGCCCCAGCATTTT. Amino acid sequence: CAWSLRQGEQPQHF.

The chain is built from TRBV5-1 and TRBJ1-4, with D perhaps matching TRBD1 (6 bases). Trimming left V 0 bases short and J 8 bases short, with 14 bases between. CDR1 SGHRS and CDR2 YFSETQ come from the germline V gene. The CDR3 extends over 15 amino acids. CDR3 amino acids: CASSLDGGWGEKLFF. The DNA for the CDR3 is TGCGCCAGCAGCTTGGATGGGGGCTGGGGAGAAAAACTGTTTTTT.

The V and J genes are TRBV20-1 and TRBJ2-4; either TRBD1 or TRBD2 may supply D (5 bases each). Trimming cost V 3 bases and J 5 bases, with 14 bases left between them. This CDR3 region has 14 residues. Germline CDR1 reads DFQATT; CDR2 reads SNEGSKA (reference sequence). The CDR3 sequence: CSASGGPGQNIQYF. In nucleotides, the CDR3 is TGCAGTGCTAGTGGCGGGCCAGGGCAAAACATTCAGTACTTC.

As regards this clone: Compared with germline, one end of the junction differs, possibly owing to a read error. At the DNA level, this CDR3 is encoded by other sequences in the same sample as well. The V gene is TRBV6-5, the J gene TRBJ1-3; D is uncertain. The CDR3 consists of 12 residues. Germline CDR1 is MNHEY and CDR2 is SVGAGI. CDR3 bases: TGTGCCAGCAGTCACTCTGGAAACACCATATATTTT. Encoded protein: CASSHSGNTIYF.

V and J are TRBV12-3 or TRBV12-4 and TRBJ2-5; D is unclear. CDR3 length: 13 residues. V was clipped by 3 bases and J by 5 bases, with 10 bases between them. This CDR3 reads CASSFQATETQYF. In DNA form, the CDR3 reads TGTGCCAGCAGTTTCCAAGCGACCGAGACCCAGTACTTC.

The V gene is TRBV18, the J gene TRBJ2-7; possible D gene TRBD1, 6 bases. The CDR3 length is 16 residues. Per the germline V gene, CDR1 is KGHSH and CDR2 is LQKENI. With 0 bases removed from V and 3 bases from J, the gap between germline ends came to 15 bases. The CDR3 reads CASSPPRSGVIYEQYF. Written as DNA, the CDR3 is TGTGCCAGCTCACCACCCCGTTCAGGGGTTATCTACGAGCAGTACTTC.

The V and J genes are TRBV6-1 and TRBJ2-2, with unresolved D. This CDR3 spans 14 amino acids. Per the germline V gene, CDR1 is MNHNS and CDR2 is SASEGT. Trimming stripped 1 base from V and 5 bases from J, with 8 bases between. The CDR3 bases are TGTGCCAGCAGTGAAGTCCGAGGTACCGGGGAGCTGTTTTTT. Amino acids: CASSEVRGTGELFF.

This chain uses TRBV23-1 with TRBJ2-3; D ambiguous. Being an ORF, TRBV23-1 has a function that is uncertain. This CDR3 is built from 17 residues. The V end was cut by 3 bases, the J end by 2 bases, with 18 bases between. The CDR3 DNA is TGCGCCAGCAGTCATAAAGGGATTACACACACCACAGATACGCAGTATTTT. Protein sequence: CASSHKGITHTTDTQYF.

J is TRBJ2-1 and V is TRBV10-3; TRBD1 might be the D (5 bases). The V end was cut by 3 bases, the J end by 6 bases, with 6 bases between. CDR1 is ENHRY and CDR2 is SYGVKD in the germline V gene. The CDR3 consists of 12 residues. The chain's CDR3 is CAISDQGNEQFF. The CDR3 nucleotides are TGTGCCATCAGTGATCAGGGCAATGAGCAGTTCTTC.

CDR3 nucleotide sequence: TGCAGCGCCCGGGACAGGGGTGGTGGCTACACCTTC. Protein sequence: CSARDRGGGYTF. The V and J genes are TRBV29-1 and TRBJ1-2, with TRBD1 matching over 10 bases. This CDR3 has 12 residues. Trimming at V came to 7 bases and at J to 7 bases, leaving 6 bases not matched to a gene. Germline values: CDR1 SQVTM, CDR2 ANQGSEA.

This clone was seen once. The rearrangement joins TRBV19 to TRBJ2-7; 9 bases match TRBD1. Trimming removed 11 bases from V and 5 bases from J; junction bases left unmatched: 7. In germline, CDR1 is LNHDA, CDR2 SQIVND (reference sequence). CDR3 length: 12 residues. The DNA of the CDR3 is TGTGCCGCCGGGACAGGGTGGAACGAGCAGTACTTC. It yields the protein CAAGTGWNEQYF. The complete variable domain, with remaining parts taken from reference TRBV19 and TRBJ2-7, reads DGGITQSPKYLFRKEGQNVTLSCEQNLNHDAMYWYRQDPGQGLRLIYYSQIVNDFQKGDIAEGYSVSREKKESFPLTVTSAQKNPTAFYLCAAGTGWNEQYFGPGTRLTVT.

The chain links TRBV30 to TRBJ1-4, with TRBD1 as a possible D gene (6 bases). The CDR3 consists of 15 residues. Germline-derived CDR1 and CDR2 are GTSNPN and SVGIG (reference sequence). V dropped 0 bases and J dropped 5 bases, with 13 bases sitting between them. The CDR3 coding sequence is TGTGCCTGGAGTGTAGGGGACACCAGGAATGAAAAACTGTTTTTT. Encoded protein: CAWSVGDTRNEKLFF.

The chain combines TRBV7-2 with TRBJ1-5; D is possibly TRBD1 (5 bases). The CDR3 is made up of 13 amino acids. V was shortened by 8 bases and J by 6 bases, with 14 bases between the two germline ends. Germline V gene lookup returns CDR1 SGHTA and CDR2 FQGNSA. The CDR3 is CASGWAGRQPQHF. The CDR3 region has the DNA TGTGCCAGCGGGTGGGCAGGGCGTCAGCCCCAGCATTTT.

This clone has just one count. The CDR3 loop is CASSRSRTDTQYF. CDR3 DNA: TGTGCCAGCAGTCGTTCTCGCACAGATACGCAGTATTTT. The chain is built from TRBV6-6 and TRBJ2-3; D is unresolved. In germline, CDR1 is MNHNY, CDR2 SVGAGI (reference sequence). Trimming removed 5 bases from V and 1 base from J, with 7 bases in between. This CDR3 region has 13 residues.

The chain couples TRBV5-1 to TRBJ2-2, with D hard to call. The CDR3 spans 14 residues. From germline, CDR1 is SGHRS and CDR2 YFSETQ. V was shortened by 0 bases and J by 3 bases, with 6 bases between the two germline ends. This CDR3 reads CASSLDGYTGELFF. The CDR3 DNA reads as TGCGCCAGCAGCTTGGACGGATACACCGGGGAGCTGTTTTTT. Variable domain in full (rest from reference TRBV5-1 and TRBJ2-2): KAGVTQTPRYLIKTRGQQVTLSCSPISGHRSVSWYQQTPGQGLQFLFEYFSETQRNKGNFPGRFSGRQFSNSRSEMNVSTLELGDSALYLCASSLDGYTGELFFGEGSRLTVL.

The chain employs TRBV5-1 and TRBJ2-7, with TRBD1 matching 8 bases. V dropped 4 bases and J dropped 0; count of bases not matched to a gene: 3. This CDR3 has 14 residues. CDR1 is SGHRS and CDR2 is YFSETQ in the germline V gene. CDR3 region: CASSPGQGSYEQYF. The CDR3 DNA follows: TGCGCCAGCAGCCCAGGACAGGGCTCCTACGAGCAGTACTTC.

The sample holds a few counts of this clone. In DNA form, the CDR3 reads TGTGCCAGCAGTTCCCAGACAGGGCCCCTCGAGCAGTACTTC. Protein sequence: CASSSQTGPLEQYF. The chain combines TRBV6-5 with TRBJ2-7; TRBD1 matches at 7 bases. Per germline, CDR1 MNHEY and CDR2 SVGAGI. The V and J ends lost 4 bases and 6 bases, in that order; junction bases with no gene match: 9. CDR3 size: 14 residues.

J is TRBJ2-5 and V is TRBV18; D remains unclear. Germline V gene sequence: CDR1 KGHSH, CDR2 LQKENI. Trimming left V 3 bases short and J 0 bases short, with 8 bases between. The CDR3 has 14 amino acids. CDR3 loop: CASSPSGYQETQYF. In DNA, the CDR3 is TGTGCCAGCTCACCGTCTGGGTACCAAGAGACCCAGTACTTC.

The J gene is TRBJ1-2, the V gene TRBV11-2, with D possibly TRBD1 on 5 matching bases. The CDR3 has 14 residues. Between the trimmed V and J ends, which lost 1 base and 0 bases, there was a span of 6 bases. CDR1 is SGHAT and CDR2 is FQNNGV in the germline V gene. In DNA form, the CDR3 reads TGTGCCAGCAGCTTAGGGACAACTAACTATGGCTACACCTTC. It codes for CASSLGTTNYGYTF.